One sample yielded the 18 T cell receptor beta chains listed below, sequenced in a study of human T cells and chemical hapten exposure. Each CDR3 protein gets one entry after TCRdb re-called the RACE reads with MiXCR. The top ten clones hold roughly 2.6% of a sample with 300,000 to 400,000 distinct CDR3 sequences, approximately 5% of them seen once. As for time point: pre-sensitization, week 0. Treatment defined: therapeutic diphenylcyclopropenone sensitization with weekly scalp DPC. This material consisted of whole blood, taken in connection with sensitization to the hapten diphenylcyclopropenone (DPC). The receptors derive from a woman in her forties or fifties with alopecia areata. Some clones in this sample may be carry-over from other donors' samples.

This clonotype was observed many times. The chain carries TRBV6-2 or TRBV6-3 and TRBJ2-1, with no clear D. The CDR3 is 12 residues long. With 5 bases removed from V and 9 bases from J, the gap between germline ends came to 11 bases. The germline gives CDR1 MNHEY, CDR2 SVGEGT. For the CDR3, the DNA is TGTGCCAGCAGTCTATTCCTCCGTGAGCAGTTCTTC. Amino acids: CASSLFLREQFF.

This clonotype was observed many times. CDR3 in DNA: TGCAGTGCTAGGACCGCTAGCGGGGTGTCAGATACGCAGTATTTT. Its translation is CSARTASGVSDTQYF. This chain uses TRBV20-1 with TRBJ2-3, with 9 bases aligning to TRBD2. This CDR3 is 15 amino acids long. V lost 3 bases to trimming and J lost 4 bases; unmatched junction nucleotides: 8. Germline CDR1 and CDR2: DFQATT and SNEGSKA (reference sequence).

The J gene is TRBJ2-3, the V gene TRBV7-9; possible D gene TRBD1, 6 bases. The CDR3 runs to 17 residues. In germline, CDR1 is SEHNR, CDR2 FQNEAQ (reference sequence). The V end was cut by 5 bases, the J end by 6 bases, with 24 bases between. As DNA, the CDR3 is TGTGCCAGCAGCGGCAGAGGGGGACATATAATCAGGGATACGCAGTATTTT. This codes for CASSGRGGHIIRDTQYF.

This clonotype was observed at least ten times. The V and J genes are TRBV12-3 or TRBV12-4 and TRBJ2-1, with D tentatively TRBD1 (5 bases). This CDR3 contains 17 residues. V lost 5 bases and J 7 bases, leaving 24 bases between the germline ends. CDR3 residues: CASSPRSGPRGTNEQFF. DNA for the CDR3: TGTGCCAGCAGTCCCCGGTCAGGTCCAAGGGGTACGAATGAGCAGTTCTTC.

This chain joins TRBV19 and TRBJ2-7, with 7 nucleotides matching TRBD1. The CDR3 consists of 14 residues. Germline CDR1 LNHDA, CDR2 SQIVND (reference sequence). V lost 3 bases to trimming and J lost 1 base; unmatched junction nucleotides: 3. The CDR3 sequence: CASSITGQSYEQYF. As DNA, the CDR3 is TGTGCCAGTAGTATCACGGGACAGTCCTACGAGCAGTACTTC.

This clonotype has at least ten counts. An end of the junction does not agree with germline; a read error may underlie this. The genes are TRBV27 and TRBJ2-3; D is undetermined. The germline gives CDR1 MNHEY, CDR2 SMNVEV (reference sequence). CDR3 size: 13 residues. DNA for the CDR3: TGTGCCAGCAGTTTAAGCATAGTTCTCATCTTACACTTT. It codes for CASSLSIVLILHF.

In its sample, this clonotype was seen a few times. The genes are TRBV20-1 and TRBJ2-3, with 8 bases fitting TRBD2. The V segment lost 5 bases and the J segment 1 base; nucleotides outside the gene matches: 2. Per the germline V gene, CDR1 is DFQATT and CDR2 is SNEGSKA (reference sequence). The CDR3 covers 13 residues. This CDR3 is CSAPTSGTDTQYF. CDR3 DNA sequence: TGCAGTGCTCCGACTAGCGGCACAGATACGCAGTATTTT.

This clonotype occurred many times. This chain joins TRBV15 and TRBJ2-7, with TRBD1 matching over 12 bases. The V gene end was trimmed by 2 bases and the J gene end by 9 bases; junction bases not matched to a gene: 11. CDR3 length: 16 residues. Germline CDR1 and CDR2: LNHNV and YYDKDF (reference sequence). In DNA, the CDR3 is TGTGCCACCAGCAGACGAACCGGGACAGGGGGCGGCGGGCAGTACTTC. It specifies CATSRRTGTGGGGQYF.

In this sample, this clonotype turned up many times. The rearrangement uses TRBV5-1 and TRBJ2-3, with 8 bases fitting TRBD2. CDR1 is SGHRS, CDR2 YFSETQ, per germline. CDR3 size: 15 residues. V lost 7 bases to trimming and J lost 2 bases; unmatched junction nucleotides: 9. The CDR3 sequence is CASYSERGHTDTQYF. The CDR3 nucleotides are TGCGCCAGCTACTCCGAGCGGGGGCACACAGATACGCAGTATTTT.

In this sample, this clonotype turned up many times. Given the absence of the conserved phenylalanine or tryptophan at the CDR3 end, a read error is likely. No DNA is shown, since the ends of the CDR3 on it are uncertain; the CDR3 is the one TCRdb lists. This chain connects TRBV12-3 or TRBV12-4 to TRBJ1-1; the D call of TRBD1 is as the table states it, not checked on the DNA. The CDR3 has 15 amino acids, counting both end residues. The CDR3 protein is CASSQGQGATSVPSV.

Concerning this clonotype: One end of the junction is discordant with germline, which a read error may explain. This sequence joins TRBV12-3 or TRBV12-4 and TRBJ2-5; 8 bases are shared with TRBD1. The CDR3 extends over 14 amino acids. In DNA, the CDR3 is TGTGCCAGCTGTTTATGGGGACAGGCAGAGACCCAGTACTTC. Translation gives CASCLWGQAETQYF.

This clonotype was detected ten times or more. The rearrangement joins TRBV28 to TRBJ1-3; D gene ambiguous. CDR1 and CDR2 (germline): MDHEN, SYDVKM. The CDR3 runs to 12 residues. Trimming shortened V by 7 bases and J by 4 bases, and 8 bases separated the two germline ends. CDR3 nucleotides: TGTGCCAGCACCCTGACAGGAAACACCATATATTTT. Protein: CASTLTGNTIYF. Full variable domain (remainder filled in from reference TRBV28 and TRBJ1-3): DVKVTQSSRYLVKRTGEKVFLECVQDMDHENMFWYRQDPGLGLRLIYFSYDVKMKEKGDIPEGYSVSREKKERFSLILESASTNQTSMYLCASTLTGNTIYFGEGSWLTVV.

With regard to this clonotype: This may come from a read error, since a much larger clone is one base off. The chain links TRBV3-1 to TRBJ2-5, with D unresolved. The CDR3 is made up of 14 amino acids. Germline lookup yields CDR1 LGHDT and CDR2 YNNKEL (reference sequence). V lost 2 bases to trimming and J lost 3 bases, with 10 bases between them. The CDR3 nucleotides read TGTGCCAGCAGCCAACTCGACTGGGAAGAGACCCAGTACTTC. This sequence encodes CASSQLDWEETQYF.

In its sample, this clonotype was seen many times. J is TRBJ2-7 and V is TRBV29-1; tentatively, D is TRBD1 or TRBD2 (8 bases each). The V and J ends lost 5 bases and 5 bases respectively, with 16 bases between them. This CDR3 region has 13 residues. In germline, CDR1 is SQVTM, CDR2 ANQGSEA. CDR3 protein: CSVTGQGLDEQYF. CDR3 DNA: TGCAGCGTTACCGGACAGGGACTAGACGAGCAGTACTTC.

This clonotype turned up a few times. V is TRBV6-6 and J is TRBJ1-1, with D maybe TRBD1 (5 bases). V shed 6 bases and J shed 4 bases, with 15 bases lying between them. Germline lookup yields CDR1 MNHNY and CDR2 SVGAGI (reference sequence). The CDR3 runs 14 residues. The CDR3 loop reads CASSLDTGTTEAFF. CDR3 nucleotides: TGTGCCAGCAGCCTCGACACAGGAACCACTGAAGCTTTCTTT.

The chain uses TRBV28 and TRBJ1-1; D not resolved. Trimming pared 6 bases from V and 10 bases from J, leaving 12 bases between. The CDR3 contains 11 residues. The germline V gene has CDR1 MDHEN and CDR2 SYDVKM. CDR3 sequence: CASSWSRGAFF. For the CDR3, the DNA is TGTGCCAGCAGCTGGTCCCGAGGAGCTTTCTTT.

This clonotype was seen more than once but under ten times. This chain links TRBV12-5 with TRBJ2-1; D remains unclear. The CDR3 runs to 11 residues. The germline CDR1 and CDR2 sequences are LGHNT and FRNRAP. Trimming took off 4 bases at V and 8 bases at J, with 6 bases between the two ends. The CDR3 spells CASGWVHEQFF. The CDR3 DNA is TGTGCTAGTGGTTGGGTCCATGAGCAGTTCTTC.

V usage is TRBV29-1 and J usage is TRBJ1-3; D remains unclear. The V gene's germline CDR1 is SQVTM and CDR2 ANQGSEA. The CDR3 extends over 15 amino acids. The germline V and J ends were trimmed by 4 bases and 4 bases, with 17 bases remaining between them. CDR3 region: CSVVQAGTGGNTIYF. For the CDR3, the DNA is TGCAGCGTTGTTCAGGCCGGAACTGGCGGAAACACCATATATTTT.